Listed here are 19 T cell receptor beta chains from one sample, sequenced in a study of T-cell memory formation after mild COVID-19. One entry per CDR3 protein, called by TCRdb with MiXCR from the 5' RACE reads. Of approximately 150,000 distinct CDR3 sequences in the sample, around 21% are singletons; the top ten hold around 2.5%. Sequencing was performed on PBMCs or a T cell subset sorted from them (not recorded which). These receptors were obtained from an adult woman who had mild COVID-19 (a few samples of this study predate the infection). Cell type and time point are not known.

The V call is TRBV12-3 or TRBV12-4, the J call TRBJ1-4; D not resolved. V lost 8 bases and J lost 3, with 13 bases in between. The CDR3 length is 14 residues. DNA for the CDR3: TGTGCCAGCCAGAGGAGGGAAGCTAATGAAAAACTGTTTTTT. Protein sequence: CASQRREANEKLFF.

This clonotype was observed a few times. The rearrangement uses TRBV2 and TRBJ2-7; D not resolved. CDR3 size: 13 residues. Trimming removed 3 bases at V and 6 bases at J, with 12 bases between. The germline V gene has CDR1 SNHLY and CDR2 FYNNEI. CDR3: CASSESHLGEQYF. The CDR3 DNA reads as TGTGCCAGCAGTGAGTCCCACTTGGGCGAGCAGTACTTC.

The CDR3 nucleotides are TGTGCCAGCAGCGTAGGAGAGGTTTCACCCCTCCACTTT. Translation: CASSVGEVSPLHF. This rearrangement joins TRBV9 to TRBJ1-6, with D unresolved. The CDR3 runs 13 residues. Looked up from germline, CDR1 is SGDLS and CDR2 is YYNGEE. The V and J ends lost 0 bases and 9 bases respectively, with 7 bases between them.

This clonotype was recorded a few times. DNA of the CDR3: TGCAGTGCTTACCACTTGAAAGAGACCCAGTACTTC. Amino acids: CSAYHLKETQYF. The chain recombines TRBV20-1 with TRBJ2-5; D ambiguous. Germline CDR1 reads DFQATT; CDR2 reads SNEGSKA (reference sequence). Trimming left V 5 bases short and J 3 bases short, with 10 bases between. The CDR3 is 12 amino acids.

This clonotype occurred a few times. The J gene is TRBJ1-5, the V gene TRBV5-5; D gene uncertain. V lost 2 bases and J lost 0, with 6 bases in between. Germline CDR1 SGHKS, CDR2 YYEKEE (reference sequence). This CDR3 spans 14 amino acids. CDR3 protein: CASSLEVSNQPQHF. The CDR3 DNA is TGTGCCAGCAGCTTAGAGGTTAGCAATCAGCCCCAGCATTTT.

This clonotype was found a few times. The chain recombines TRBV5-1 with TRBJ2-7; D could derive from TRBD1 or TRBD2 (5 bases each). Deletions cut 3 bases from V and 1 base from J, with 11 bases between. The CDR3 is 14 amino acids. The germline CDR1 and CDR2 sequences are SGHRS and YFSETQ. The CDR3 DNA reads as TGCGCCAGCAGCTCGGGACCCGCGTCCTACGAGCAGTACTTC. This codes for CASSSGPASYEQYF.

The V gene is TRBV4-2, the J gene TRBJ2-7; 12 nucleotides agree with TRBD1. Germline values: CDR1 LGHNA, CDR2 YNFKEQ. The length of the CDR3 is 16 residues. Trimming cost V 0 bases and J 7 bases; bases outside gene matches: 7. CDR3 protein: CASSQEPGQGAEEQYF. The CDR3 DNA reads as TGTGCCAGCAGCCAAGAACCGGGACAGGGGGCGGAAGAGCAGTACTTC.

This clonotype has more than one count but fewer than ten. The CDR3 nucleotides read TGTGCCACCAGTGATTCTCAGACAGGGAGGTACGAGCAGTACTTC. Protein: CATSDSQTGRYEQYF. The V and J genes are TRBV24-1 and TRBJ2-7; possibly TRBD1 for D (7 bases). V lost 2 bases and J 4 bases, leaving 14 bases between the germline ends. CDR3 length: 15 amino acids. The germline V gene encodes CDR1 KGHDR and CDR2 SFDVKD.

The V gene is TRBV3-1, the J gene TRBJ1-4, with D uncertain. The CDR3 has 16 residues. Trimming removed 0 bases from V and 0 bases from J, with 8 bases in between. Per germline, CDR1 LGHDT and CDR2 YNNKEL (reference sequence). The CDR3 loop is CASSQELGSTNEKLFF. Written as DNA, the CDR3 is TGTGCCAGCAGCCAAGAACTTGGTTCAACTAATGAAAAACTGTTTTTT.

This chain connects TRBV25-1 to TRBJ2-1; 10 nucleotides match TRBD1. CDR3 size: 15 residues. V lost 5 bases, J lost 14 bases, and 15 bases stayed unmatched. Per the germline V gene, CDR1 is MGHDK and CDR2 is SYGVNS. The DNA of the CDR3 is TGTGCCAGCAGTACCCCCCGGGACAGGGGTCGGGGGGAGTTCTTC. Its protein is CASSTPRDRGRGEFF. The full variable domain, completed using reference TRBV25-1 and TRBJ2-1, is EADIYQTPRYLVIGTGKKITLECSQTMGHDKMYWYQQDPGMELHLIHYSYGVNSTEKGDLSSESTVSRIRTEHFPLTLESARPSHTSQYLCASSTPRDRGRGEFFGPGTRLTVL.

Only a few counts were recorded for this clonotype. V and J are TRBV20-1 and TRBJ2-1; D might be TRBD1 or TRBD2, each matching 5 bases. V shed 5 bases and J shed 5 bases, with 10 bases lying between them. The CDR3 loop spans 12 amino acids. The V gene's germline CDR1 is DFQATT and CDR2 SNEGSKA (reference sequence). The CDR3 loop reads CSALRGHNEQFF. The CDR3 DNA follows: TGCAGTGCTCTGAGGGGTCACAATGAGCAGTTCTTC.

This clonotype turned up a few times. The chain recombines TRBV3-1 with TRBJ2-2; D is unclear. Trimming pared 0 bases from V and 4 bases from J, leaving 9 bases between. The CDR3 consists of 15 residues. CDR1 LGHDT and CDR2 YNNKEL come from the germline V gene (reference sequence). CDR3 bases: TGTGCCAGCAGCCAAGACTGGCCTAGCACCGGGGAGCTGTTTTTT. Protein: CASSQDWPSTGELFF.

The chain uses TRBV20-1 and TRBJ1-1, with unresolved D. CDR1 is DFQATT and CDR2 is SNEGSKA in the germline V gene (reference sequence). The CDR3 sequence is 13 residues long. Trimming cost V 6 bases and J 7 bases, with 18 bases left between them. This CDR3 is CSASPPPTLEAFF. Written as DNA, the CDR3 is TGCAGTGCGTCCCCTCCACCCACCCTTGAAGCTTTCTTT.

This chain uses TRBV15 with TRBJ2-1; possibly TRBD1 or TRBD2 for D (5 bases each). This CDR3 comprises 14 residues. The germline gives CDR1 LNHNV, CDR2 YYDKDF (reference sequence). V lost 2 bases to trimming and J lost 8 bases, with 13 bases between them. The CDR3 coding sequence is TGTGCCACCAGCAGACCACCCTGGGGGTATGAGCAGTTCTTC. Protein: CATSRPPWGYEQFF.

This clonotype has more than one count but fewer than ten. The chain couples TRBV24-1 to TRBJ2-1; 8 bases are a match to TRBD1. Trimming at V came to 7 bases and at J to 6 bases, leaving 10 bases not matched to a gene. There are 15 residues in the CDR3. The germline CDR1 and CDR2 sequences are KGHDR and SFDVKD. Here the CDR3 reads CATSDPGGAGNEQFF. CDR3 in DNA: TGTGCCACCAGCGACCCAGGGGGCGCAGGCAATGAGCAGTTCTTC.

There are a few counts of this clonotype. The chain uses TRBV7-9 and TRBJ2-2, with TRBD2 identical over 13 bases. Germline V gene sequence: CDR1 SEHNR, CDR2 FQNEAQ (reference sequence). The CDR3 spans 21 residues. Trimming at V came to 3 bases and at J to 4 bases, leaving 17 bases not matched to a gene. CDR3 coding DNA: TGTGCCAGCAGCTTTAATAGGTATCCCGGGACTAGCGGGAAAGGCACCGGGGAGCTGTTTTTT. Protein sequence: CASSFNRYPGTSGKGTGELFF.

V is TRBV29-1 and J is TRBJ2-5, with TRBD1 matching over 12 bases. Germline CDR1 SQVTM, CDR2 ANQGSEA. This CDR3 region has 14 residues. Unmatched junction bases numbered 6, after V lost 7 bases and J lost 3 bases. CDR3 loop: CSAGDRGPEETQYF. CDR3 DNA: TGCAGCGCCGGGGACAGGGGGCCAGAAGAGACCCAGTACTTC.

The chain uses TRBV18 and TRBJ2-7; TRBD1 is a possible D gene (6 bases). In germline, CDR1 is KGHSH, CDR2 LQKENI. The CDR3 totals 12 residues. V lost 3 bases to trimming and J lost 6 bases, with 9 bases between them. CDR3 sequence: CASSPQGLEQYF. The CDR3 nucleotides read TGTGCCAGCTCACCCCAGGGGCTCGAGCAGTACTTC.

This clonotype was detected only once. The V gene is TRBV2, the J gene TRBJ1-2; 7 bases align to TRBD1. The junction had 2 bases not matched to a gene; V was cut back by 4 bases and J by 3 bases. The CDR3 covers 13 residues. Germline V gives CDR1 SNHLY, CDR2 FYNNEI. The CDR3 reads CASSGDSHYGYTF. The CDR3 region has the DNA TGTGCCAGCAGTGGGGACAGCCACTATGGCTACACCTTC.